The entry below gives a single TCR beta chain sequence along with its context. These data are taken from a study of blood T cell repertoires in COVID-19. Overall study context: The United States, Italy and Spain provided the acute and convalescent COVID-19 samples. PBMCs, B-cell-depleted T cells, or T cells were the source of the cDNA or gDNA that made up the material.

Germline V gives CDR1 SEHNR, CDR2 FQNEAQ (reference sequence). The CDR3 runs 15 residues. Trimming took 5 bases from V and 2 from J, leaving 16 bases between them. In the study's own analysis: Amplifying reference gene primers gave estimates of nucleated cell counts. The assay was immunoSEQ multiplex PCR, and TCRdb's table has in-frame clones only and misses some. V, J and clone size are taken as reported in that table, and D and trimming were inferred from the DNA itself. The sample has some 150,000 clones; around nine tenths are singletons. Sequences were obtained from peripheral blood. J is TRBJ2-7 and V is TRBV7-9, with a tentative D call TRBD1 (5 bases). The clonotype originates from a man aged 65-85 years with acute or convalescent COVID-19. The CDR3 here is CASSPSRDRPYEQYF. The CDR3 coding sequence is TGTGCCAGCAGCCCCTCCCGAGACAGACCCTACGAGCAGTACTTC.